The following is a T cell receptor beta chain sequence with its context. Its antigen is undetermined. With constant-segment primers, 5'RACE yielded cDNA libraries of TCR alpha and TCR beta that carried sample barcodes and UMIs. TCRdb reprocessed the 5' RACE reads with MiXCR, giving one entry per CDR3 protein. The sample has 350,000 to 500,000 distinct CDR3 sequences, more than 20% seen once. This sample stems from a study of T-cell memory formation after mild COVID-19. The study, taken as a whole, reports: Shrinking CD4+ clones resided mostly in CM and EM, and CD8+ ones in EMRA. Pre-infection memory showed some responding clones, and this suggested that cross-reactive memory joined.

The germline gives CDR1 MNHEY, CDR2 SMNVEV (reference sequence). V shed 8 bases and J 2 bases; nucleotides not matched to a gene: 3. CDR3 length equals 14 residues. The chain recombines TRBV27 with TRBJ2-7; 13 bases line up with TRBD2. This clonotype was sampled from an adult woman who had mild COVID-19 (a few samples of this study predate the infection). Cell type and time point are not known. The sample was PBMCs or a T cell subset sorted from them (not recorded which). The CDR3 reads CASATSGRAYEQYF. The DNA of the CDR3 is TGTGCCAGCGCCACTAGCGGGAGGGCCTACGAGCAGTACTTC.